This T cell receptor (beta chain) appears in the sequencing data of a study of regulatory T cells in long-lasting Graves disease. V lost 7 bases and J 2 bases, leaving 15 bases between the germline ends. The CDR3 extends over 16 amino acids. This clonotype was picked up many times. Time point specified: persistent/refractory GD, antithyroid drugs over 5 years with positive TRAb. Preparation of the TCR library used RNA extracted from PBMCs. CDR3 regions were amplified by Arm-PCR using iRepertoire HTBI primers to build TCR beta libraries. Via MiXCR, TCRdb re-called the multiplex PCR reads, giving one row per CDR3 protein. The table includes some 370,000 distinct CDR3 sequences, roughly 23% detected once.

The J gene is TRBJ2-6, the V gene TRBV12-3 or TRBV12-4; D gene ambiguous. This specimen consisted of peripheral blood mononuclear cells (PBMCs), obtained when the disease was refractory, from a patient treated with antithyroid drugs. The source of this sequence is a woman aged 40-49 years with Graves disease. Here the CDR3 DNA reads TGTGCCAGCACCCTCTGGGGTAGTGCTGGGGCCAACGTCCTGACTTTC. This gives the protein CASTLWGSAGANVLTF.